The source of this T cell receptor (beta chain) is a study of blood T cell repertoires in COVID-19. Across the whole study: The United States, Italy and Spain supplied acute and convalescent COVID-19 samples. From T cells, B-cell-depleted T cells, or PBMCs came the material, which was cDNA or gDNA.

The CDR3 spans 14 residues. Germline V lookup: CDR1 SNHLY, CDR2 FYNNEI. Trimming shortened V by 5 bases and J by 0 bases, and 5 bases separated the two germline ends. In the study's own analysis: Cell counts per sample came from amplifying reference gene primers. Profiling relied on immunoSEQ multiplex PCR, and the TCRdb table lists in-frame clones only, not all of them. That table is the source of V, J and clone size, and D and trimming were worked out from the DNA. The repertoire holds roughly 100,000 clones, with less than 90% as singletons. Specimen: peripheral blood. This TCR came from an elderly man with acute or convalescent COVID-19. This sequence joins TRBV2 and TRBJ2-6, with TRBD2 as a possible D gene (5 bases). CDR3 amino acids: CASSRDSGANVLTF. CDR3 sequence (DNA): TGTGCCAGCAGTCGGGACTCTGGGGCCAACGTCCTGACTTTC.